These 24 T cell receptor beta chains came from one sample sequenced in a study of blood T cell repertoires in COVID-19. Profiling relied on immunoSEQ multiplex PCR, and the TCRdb table lists in-frame clones only, not all of them. The sample has 75,000 to 95,000 clones; 70% to 90% are singletons. Material: peripheral blood. The receptors here all came from a man aged 50 or older with active COVID-19.

The genes are TRBV24-1 and TRBJ2-3; 7 bases match TRBD2. The CDR3 has 14 residues. J gave up 1 base and V 4 bases, and 1 base lay outside the gene matches. Germline V gene lookup returns CDR1 KGHDR and CDR2 SFDVKD. The chain's CDR3 is CATSEAGGTDTQYF. DNA of the CDR3: TGTGCCACCAGTGAGGCGGGGGGCACAGATACGCAGTATTTT.

The chain uses TRBV4-3 and TRBJ2-6; D might be TRBD1 (6 bases). The CDR3 covers 16 residues. The ends were cut back, 4 bases at V and 8 bases at J, with 18 bases in the middle. CDR1 and CDR2 (germline): LGHNA, YSLEER. CDR3 DNA: TGCGCCAGCAGCCGGATCGTGGACAGAGCCACCAACGTCCTGACTTTC. It codes for CASSRIVDRATNVLTF.

J is TRBJ2-7 and V is TRBV28; 10 nucleotides align to TRBD1. With 2 bases clipped from V and 4 bases from J, the junction kept 2 bases outside the gene matches. This CDR3 contains 14 residues. Germline V lookup: CDR1 MDHEN, CDR2 SYDVKM. CDR3 sequence: CASSLRDRGYEQYF. The CDR3 DNA reads as TGTGCCAGCAGTTTAAGGGACAGGGGTTACGAGCAGTACTTC.

This chain uses TRBV2 with TRBJ1-1; the D gene is possibly TRBD1 (6 bases). The CDR3 is made up of 12 amino acids. Germline loops: CDR1 SNHLY, CDR2 FYNNEI. The CDR3 DNA reads as TGTGCGATCAGGGGTGTTACCACTGAAGCTTTCTTT. It is translated as CAIRGVTTEAFF.

J is TRBJ2-2 and V is TRBV23-1; 11 bases fit TRBD2. TRBV23-1 is filed as an ORF, its function uncertain. J gave up 7 bases and V 0 bases, and 10 bases lay outside the gene matches. The CDR3 is 18 residues long. In DNA form, the CDR3 reads TGCGCCAGCAGTCAATCGGCGGGTAGCGGGAGGGCCTTCGGGGAGCTGTTTTTT. Its protein product is CASSQSAGSGRAFGELFF.

The CDR3 DNA sequence: TGTGCCACCAGCAGAGACAGATATGGCTACACCTTC. Translating it yields CATSRDRYGYTF. The chain links TRBV15 to TRBJ1-2; D gene unclear. Germline V gene lookup returns CDR1 LNHNV and CDR2 YYDKDF (reference sequence). The CDR3 loop spans 12 amino acids. The V end was cut by 0 bases, the J end by 5 bases, with 4 bases between.

The J gene is TRBJ2-7, the V gene TRBV3-1 (or the pseudogene TRBV3-2), with no clear D. V dropped 0 bases and J dropped 1 base, with 7 bases sitting between them. Germline CDR1 LGHDT, CDR2 YNNKEL (reference sequence). The CDR3 length is 14 residues. The CDR3 protein is CASSQDWQSYEQYF. Here the CDR3 DNA reads TGTGCCAGCAGCCAAGATTGGCAGTCCTACGAGCAGTACTTC.

This sequence joins TRBV9 and TRBJ2-3; 10 bases are shared with TRBD2. V was clipped by 0 bases and J by 5 bases; unmatched bases: 6. Germline assignment: CDR1 SGDLS and CDR2 YYNGEE. The CDR3 covers 16 residues. The CDR3 reads CASSVESGGAIDTQYF. DNA for the CDR3: TGTGCCAGCAGCGTAGAGAGCGGGGGGGCGATAGATACGCAGTATTTT.

The chain carries TRBV19 and TRBJ1-5; D is possibly TRBD1 (6 bases). Trimming stripped 1 base from V and 0 bases from J, with 7 bases between. The CDR3 extends over 15 amino acids. The germline CDR1 and CDR2 sequences are LNHDA and SQIVND (reference sequence). The CDR3 bases are TGTGCCAGTAGTATAGGGACAGATAGCAATCAGCCCCAGCATTTT. It is translated as CASSIGTDSNQPQHF.

CDR3 loop: CASSNAGLASYEQYF. Written as DNA, the CDR3 is TGTGCCAGCAGTAATGCCGGACTAGCGAGTTACGAGCAGTACTTC. V and J are TRBV6-5 and TRBJ2-7, with 9 bases fitting TRBD2. The V gene end was trimmed by 5 bases and the J gene end by 4 bases; junction bases not matched to a gene: 9. CDR1 and CDR2 (germline): MNHEY, SVGAGI. The CDR3 is 15 amino acids.

CDR3 nucleotide sequence: TGTGCCAGCAGCTTATACAGGGCCCAGCCCCAGCATTTT. Its protein product is CASSLYRAQPQHF. This chain joins TRBV7-2 and TRBJ1-5, with a weak D call TRBD1 (6 bases). Trimming removed 2 bases at V and 7 bases at J, with 9 bases between. The CDR3 is 13 residues long. Germline CDR1 SGHTA, CDR2 FQGNSA.

V and J are TRBV4-1 and TRBJ2-1, with 11 positions matching TRBD1. V lost 3 bases, J lost 4 bases, and 5 bases stayed unmatched. This CDR3 comprises 16 residues. Germline V gives CDR1 MGHRA, CDR2 YSYEKL. The CDR3 sequence: CASSQTGTGGYNEQFF. CDR3 DNA: TGCGCCAGCAGCCAGACCGGGACAGGGGGGTACAATGAGCAGTTCTTC.

The chain couples TRBV6-1 to TRBJ2-3, with a tentative D call TRBD2 (6 bases). Germline CDR1 MNHNS, CDR2 SASEGT. V dropped 4 bases and J dropped 2 bases, with 16 bases sitting between them. The CDR3 runs to 16 residues. CDR3: CASSGWNGGDTDTQYF. The CDR3 nucleotides are TGTGCCAGCAGTGGGTGGAACGGGGGAGACACAGATACGCAGTATTTT.

V usage is TRBV5-6 and J usage is TRBJ2-1, with D possibly being TRBD2 (6 bases). CDR1 is SGHDT, CDR2 YYEEEE, per germline. V gave up 0 bases and J gave up 11 bases, with 30 bases separating them. The CDR3 extends over 19 amino acids. CDR3 nucleotides: TGTGCCAGCAGCTTGGATTTTTTACGGTGCGGGGTGATTACAATTAAGCAGTTCTTC. The encoded protein is CASSLDFLRCGVITIKQFF.

The gene calls are TRBV28 and TRBJ2-6; D may be TRBD2 (7 bases). This CDR3 is 14 amino acids long. CDR1 and CDR2 from the germline V gene are MDHEN and SYDVKM. V dropped 4 bases and J dropped 4 bases, with 8 bases sitting between them. This CDR3 is CASSWGGGANVLTF. The CDR3, as DNA: TGTGCCAGCAGTTGGGGGGGCGGGGCCAACGTCCTGACTTTC.

This chain joins TRBV5-4 and TRBJ1-6; 7 nucleotides agree with TRBD1. The germline CDR1 and CDR2 sequences are SGHNT and YYREEE (reference sequence). Trimming removed 4 bases from V and 7 bases from J; junction bases left unmatched: 8. The CDR3 is 15 residues long. Here the CDR3 DNA reads TGTGCCAGCAGCGGGAACTGGGACAGAAATTCACCCCTCCACTTT. This codes for CASSGNWDRNSPLHF.

The rearrangement uses TRBV27 and TRBJ2-1; 9 nucleotides align to TRBD2. V was pared by 0 bases and J by 12 bases, with 3 bases of the junction left unmatched. The germline V gene has CDR1 MNHEY and CDR2 SMNVEV (reference sequence). This CDR3 is built from 13 residues. The CDR3 here is CASSLSREGPQFF. Here the CDR3 DNA reads TGTGCCAGCAGTTTATCGCGGGAGGGCCCGCAGTTCTTC.

The chain employs TRBV5-5 and TRBJ1-2; 8 nucleotides match TRBD1. With V trimmed by 0 bases and J by 6 bases, 4 bases remained unmatched. The CDR3 sequence is 14 residues long. Germline V gene sequence: CDR1 SGHKS, CDR2 YYEKEE (reference sequence). CDR3 in amino acids: CASSLGQGLDGYTF. The DNA for the CDR3 is TGTGCCAGCAGCTTGGGACAGGGGTTAGATGGCTACACCTTC.

CDR3 amino acids: CASSVEPGGPVDEQFF. The DNA for the CDR3 is TGTGCCAGCAGCGTCGAACCGGGAGGGCCGGTGGATGAGCAGTTCTTC. The chain has TRBV9 and TRBJ2-1; 8 nucleotides align to TRBD2. V shed 2 bases, J shed 8 bases, and the junction held 12 bases outside the gene matches. CDR3 length equals 16 residues. Germline CDR1 reads SGDLS; CDR2 reads YYNGEE. The complete variable domain, with remaining parts taken from reference TRBV9 and TRBJ2-1, reads DSGVTQTPKHLITATGQRVTLRCSPRSGDLSVYWYQQSLDQGLQFLIQYYNGEERAKGNILERFSAQQFPDLHSELNLSSLELGDSALYFCASSVEPGGPVDEQFFGPGTRLTVL.

The V and J genes are TRBV7-2 and TRBJ2-2, with unresolved D. The V and J ends lost 1 base and 2 bases respectively, with 8 bases between them. This CDR3 region has 15 residues. Germline V gives CDR1 SGHTA, CDR2 FQGNSA. CDR3 residues: CASSLGARNTGELFF. The CDR3 DNA reads as TGTGCCAGCAGCTTAGGGGCCAGAAACACCGGGGAGCTGTTTTTT. Combining the CDR3 with reference TRBV7-2 and TRBJ2-2 gives the whole variable domain GAGVSQSPSNKVTEKGKDVELRCDPISGHTALYWYRQSLGQGLEFLIYFQGNSAPDKSGLPSDRFSAERTGGSVSTLTIQRTQQEDSAVYLCASSLGARNTGELFFGEGSRLTVL.

V usage is TRBV6-2 or TRBV6-3 and J usage is TRBJ1-5, with 11 nucleotides matching TRBD1. The germline gives CDR1 MNHEY, CDR2 SVGEGT. CDR3 length: 14 amino acids. The V segment lost 2 bases and the J segment 7 bases; nucleotides outside the gene matches: 1. CDR3 nucleotide sequence: TGTGCCAGCAGTTACGGACAGGGGGCCCAGCCCCAGCATTTT. It encodes CASSYGQGAQPQHF.

The chain carries TRBV9 and TRBJ2-1; D is perhaps TRBD1 (6 bases). In germline, CDR1 is SGDLS, CDR2 YYNGEE. The germline V and J ends were trimmed by 3 bases and 5 bases, with 9 bases remaining between them. The CDR3 has 13 residues. CDR3 loop: CASSGRGHNEQFF. For the CDR3, the DNA is TGTGCCAGCAGCGGCAGGGGCCACAATGAGCAGTTCTTC.

The chain has TRBV11-3 and TRBJ1-1; the D is unclear. Trimming pared 0 bases from V and 10 bases from J, leaving 12 bases between. CDR3 size: 13 residues. Germline CDR1 is SGHNT and CDR2 is YENEEA. This chain's CDR3 is CASSLDSGVGAFF. The CDR3 DNA is TGTGCCAGCAGCTTAGATTCCGGGGTTGGAGCTTTCTTT.

The chain uses TRBV29-1 and TRBJ2-7; 8 positions match TRBD2. Trimming took 5 bases from V and 2 from J; bases not matched to a gene: 8. CDR1 is SQVTM and CDR2 is ANQGSEA in the germline V gene. The CDR3 contains 14 residues. The CDR3 DNA reads TGCAGCGTTCACGGGGGGGAGGAGCCCTACGAGCAGTACTTC. Amino acid sequence: CSVHGGEEPYEQYF.